Below, one T cell receptor (beta chain) is given with its context. The specificity of this receptor is unknown. No qualities accompany the bases; no much larger clone lies one base away. This sample is drawn from a study of CD8 T cells in ankylosing spondylitis (dated by TCRdb to the late 2010s). Notes on the research overall: T cell receptor beta repertoires were profiled in healthy donors and ankylosing spondylitis patients so that disease-linked TCR variants could be found. In total, the full study cohort was made up of some 100 healthy donors and 25 ankylosing spondylitis patients. Peripheral blood samples were taken, and synovial fluid was additionally collected from ankylosing spondylitis patients.

Overall results and qualifications from the work: In peripheral blood, the disease-linked clones were found at relatively low frequencies and had a CD8+ phenotype. A TCR beta motif of several highly homologous amino acid variants appeared characteristic of blood from ankylosing spondylitis patients. The disease-linked clones were reported to be significantly enriched in matched synovial fluid samples from ankylosing spondylitis patients. Some motif variants had previously been reported in the synovial fluid and blood of reactive arthritis patients, which suggests shared mechanisms of disease initiation.

TCRdb shows the sequencer as Illumina HiSeq 2500. Quantitative 5'-RACE with molecular barcodes was used to prepare TCR beta libraries. From the authors' description of their analysis: A new computational method, built on a probabilistic model of VDJ rearrangement, was used to identify disease-linked TCR variants. The public reads were run again by TCRdb, first through fastp at Q25 and then through MiXCR, and only productive beta chains were kept. Each record represents a unique CDR3 protein, reported with the most common genes and DNA among its rows. In this record, the V and J calls reflect TCRdb's handling and not the investigators' own analysis. Recorded for this sample are 200,000 to 250,000 distinct CDR3 sequences; around 8% of them occurred a single time. The biggest ten clones account for approximately 4.8% of the sample. Sequencing was carried out using blood, either unsorted or a sorted T cell fraction (not recorded which). The TCR comes from a female donor with ankylosing spondylitis or in good health (not recorded which).

CDR3 sequence: CASSLASANTEAFF. The DNA sequence is as follows: TGTGCCAGCAGCTTAGCTTCAGCGAACACTGAAGCTTTCTTT. The sequence joins TRBV7-2 to TRBJ1-1; confidence is insufficient to name the D gene. Including the terminal cysteine and phenylalanine, the CDR3 comprises 14 residues. CDR3 DNA is the only sequence kept; it has 42 bases, read in frame from the first base. Taken from the germline V gene, the CDR1 and CDR2 loops are SGHTA and FQGNSA. V is reduced by 0 bases and J by 1 base, leaving a spacing of 6 bases between them.